Below, one T cell receptor (beta chain) is given with its context. The antigen remains unidentified. This sample is part of a study of T-cell memory formation after mild COVID-19. Study-level points and caveats: From day 15 to 85, contracting clones were balanced between CD4 and CD8, whereas later expanders leaned toward CD4+. The study found contracting CD4+ clones mainly in CM and EM and contracting CD8+ clones in EMRA. Cross-reactive memory seemingly joined, as some responding clones were found in pre-infection memory. A second wave of clones peaked on day 37, and their SARS-CoV-2 specificity went unconfirmed.

MiXCR, applied by TCRdb to the 5' RACE reads, yields one record per CDR3 protein. The data show 35,000 to 55,000 distinct CDR3 sequences, 9.5% seen once. The germline V gene encodes CDR1 DFQATT and CDR2 SNEGSKA (reference sequence). CDR3 length: 14 residues. Deletions cut 3 bases from V and 1 base from J, with 12 bases between. The sequenced sample consisted of PBMCs or a T cell subset sorted from them (not recorded which). The V and J genes are TRBV20-1 and TRBJ1-1, with a weak D call TRBD1 (5 bases). The receptor comes from an adult woman who had mild COVID-19 (a few samples of this study predate the infection). Cell type and time point are not known. The CDR3 sequence is CSASPLDRNTEAFF. CDR3 bases: TGCAGTGCTAGCCCTCTCGACAGGAACACTGAAGCTTTCTTT.